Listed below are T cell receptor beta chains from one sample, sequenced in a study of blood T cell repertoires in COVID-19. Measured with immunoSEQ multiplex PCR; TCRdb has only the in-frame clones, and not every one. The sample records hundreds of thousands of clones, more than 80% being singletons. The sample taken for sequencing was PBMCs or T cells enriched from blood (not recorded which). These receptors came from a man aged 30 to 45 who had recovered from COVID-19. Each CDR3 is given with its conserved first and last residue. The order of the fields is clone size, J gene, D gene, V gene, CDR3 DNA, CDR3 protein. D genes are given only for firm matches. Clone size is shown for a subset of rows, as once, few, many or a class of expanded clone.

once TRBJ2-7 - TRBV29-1 TGCAGCGTTAGGACAGTCTCCTACGAGCAGTACTTC CSVRTVSYEQYF
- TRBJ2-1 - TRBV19 TGTGCCAGTACCCCCGTATCCAAGCGAGAACCGCAGTTCTTC CASTPVSKREPQFF
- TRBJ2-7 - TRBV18 TGTGCCAGCTCACCAAGTCAGACAACCTACGAGCAGTACTTC CASSPSQTTYEQYF
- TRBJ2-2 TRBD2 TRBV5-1 TGCGCCAGCAGCTCGGGACTAGCGGGTCCCGGGGAGCTGTTTTTT CASSSGLAGPGELFF
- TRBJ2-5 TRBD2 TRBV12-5 TGTGCTAGTGGTTCTACCGGGACTAGCGGCCAAGAGACCCAGTACTTC CASGSTGTSGQETQYF
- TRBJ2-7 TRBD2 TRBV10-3 TGTGCCATCGGACTAGCGGGAGGGTTGCTAGTCGAGCAGTACTTC CAIGLAGGLLVEQYF
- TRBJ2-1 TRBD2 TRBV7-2 TGTGCCAGCAGCAGTTCCGGGACTAGCGGGTTAGAGGAGCAGTTCTTC CASSSSGTSGLEEQFF
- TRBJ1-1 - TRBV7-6 TGTGCCAGCAGCTTAGAGCCGGGGGGGACTCCTGAAGCTTTCTTT CASSLEPGGTPEAFF
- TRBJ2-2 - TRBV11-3 TGTGCCAGCAGCCGAGTCACGAACACCGGGGAGCTGTTTTTT CASSRVTNTGELFF
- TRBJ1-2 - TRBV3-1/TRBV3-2 TGTGCCAGCAGCCAAGTTATGGAGGCCGTCGCGGGCTACACCTTC CASSQVMEAVAGYTF
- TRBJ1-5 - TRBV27 TGTGCCAGCAGTTTAGGCAGGGCTCAGCCCCAGCATTTT CASSLGRAQPQHF
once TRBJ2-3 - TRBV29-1 TGCAGCGCACCACTAGCAGCAGATACGCAGTATTTT CSAPLAADTQYF
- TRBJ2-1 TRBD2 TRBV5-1 TGCGCCAGCAGCTTGGGGATAGCGGGAAGCTCCTACAATGAGCAGTTCTTC CASSLGIAGSSYNEQFF
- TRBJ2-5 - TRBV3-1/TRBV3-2 TGTGCCAGCAGCCAGAATACAGGGAACCAAGAGACCCAGTACTTC CASSQNTGNQETQYF
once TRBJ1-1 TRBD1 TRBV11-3 TGTGCCAGCAGAGGACAGGGGGACACTGAAGCTTTCTTT CASRGQGDTEAFF
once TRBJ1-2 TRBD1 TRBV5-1 TGCGCCAGCAGACGTACAGGGGAAGGTGGCTACACCTTC CASRRTGEGGYTF
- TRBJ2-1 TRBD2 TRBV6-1 TGTGCCAGCAGTGACCTAGCGGGAGTAGACAATGAGCAGTTCTTC CASSDLAGVDNEQFF
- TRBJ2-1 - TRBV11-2 TGTGCCAGCAACCATGGGAGGGGGGGGTCCTACAATGAGCAGTTCTTC CASNHGRGGSYNEQFF
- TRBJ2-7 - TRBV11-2 TGTGCCAGCAGCTTAGTAAGCAGCAGGGACTCCTACGAGCAGTACTTC CASSLVSSRDSYEQYF
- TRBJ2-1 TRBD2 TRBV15 TGTGCCACCAGCAGAGACCAACTAGCGGGAGGGGGTGAGCAGTTCTTC CATSRDQLAGGGEQFF
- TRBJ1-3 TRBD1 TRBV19 TGTGCCAGTAGTGTGGGCAGGGGGCGAAACACCATATATTTT CASSVGRGRNTIYF
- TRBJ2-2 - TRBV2 TGTGCCAGCAGTGTGGACACCTTTCCCACCGGGGAGCTGTTTTTT CASSVDTFPTGELFF
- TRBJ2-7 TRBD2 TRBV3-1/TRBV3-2 TGTGCCAGCAGCCAAGAAGGTAGCGGGAAATCCTACGAGCAGTACTTC CASSQEGSGKSYEQYF
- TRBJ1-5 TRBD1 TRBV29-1 TGCAGCGTCGGACCAGACAGGGACCAGCCCCAGCATTTT CSVGPDRDQPQHF
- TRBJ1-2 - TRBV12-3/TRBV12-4 TGTGCCAGCAGCCTGGGCCCCCGGGAAGGCTACACCTTC CASSLGPREGYTF
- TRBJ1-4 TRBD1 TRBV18 TGTGCCAGCTCACCACCAAACCGGGACAGGAATGAAAAACTGTTTTTT CASSPPNRDRNEKLFF
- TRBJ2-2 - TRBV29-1 TGCAGCGTTGCCGAGCGGTCGAACACCGGGGAGCTGTTTTTT CSVAERSNTGELFF
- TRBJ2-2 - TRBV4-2 TGTGCCAGCAGCCAAGTATCGAGCGGTGGGGAGCTGTTTTTT CASSQVSSGGELFF
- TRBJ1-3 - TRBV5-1 TGCGCCAGCAGCTCCAGCTCTGGAAACACCATATATTTT CASSSSSGNTIYF
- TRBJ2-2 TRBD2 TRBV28 TGTGCCAGCAGCCGTAGCGGGAGAGACACCGGGGAGCTGTTTTTT CASSRSGRDTGELFF
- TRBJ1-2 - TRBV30 TGTGCCTGGAGCCGTATAACTATCAGCTACACCTTC CAWSRITISYTF
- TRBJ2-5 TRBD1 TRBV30 TGTGCCTGGGGACAGGGTCCGGAGACCCAGTACTTC CAWGQGPETQYF
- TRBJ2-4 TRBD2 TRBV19 TGTGCCAGTAGTACTGCGATGGCGGGAGGGGGAATGGTAAACATTCAGTACTTC CASSTAMAGGGMVNIQYF
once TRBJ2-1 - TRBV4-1 TGCGCCAGCAGCCAAGTGGGAGTTCCCAATGAGCAGTTCTTC CASSQVGVPNEQFF
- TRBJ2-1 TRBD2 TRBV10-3 TGTGCCATCAGTGAGCCGGGACTAGCGGGATCAGACAATGAGCAGTTCTTC CAISEPGLAGSDNEQFF
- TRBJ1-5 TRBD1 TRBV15 TGTGCCACCAGCCCCAGACAGGGAGGCCAGCCCCAGCATTTT CATSPRQGGQPQHF
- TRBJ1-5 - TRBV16 TGTGCCAGCAGCCAATCATTCAGGGGCAATCAGCCCCAGCATTTT CASSQSFRGNQPQHF
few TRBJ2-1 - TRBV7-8 TGTGCCAGCAGCTTAACTACACGGGACACCTACAATGAGCAGTTCTTC CASSLTTRDTYNEQFF
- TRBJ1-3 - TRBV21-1 TGTGCCAGCAGCAACCAGGGGAACACCATATATTTT CASSNQGNTIYF
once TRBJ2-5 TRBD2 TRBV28 TGTGCCACCACGAGTACGGGACTAGCGGCAGTGACCCAGTACTTC CATTSTGLAAVTQYF
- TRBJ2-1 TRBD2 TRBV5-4 TGTGCCAGCAGCTTGTCGTTGGCGGGAGCCTACAATGAGCAGTTCTTC CASSLSLAGAYNEQFF
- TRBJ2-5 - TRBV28 TGTGCCAGCAGTCCGCGGGACGAAGTTGGGGAGACCCAGTACTTC CASSPRDEVGETQYF
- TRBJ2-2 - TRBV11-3 TGTGCCAGCAGCATCAGGGGCGGCGGGGAGCTGTTTTTT CASSIRGGGELFF
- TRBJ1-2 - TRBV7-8 TGTGCCAGCAGCTTAGGCGGGGCCCGAGGGACCTATGGCTACACCTTC CASSLGGARGTYGYTF
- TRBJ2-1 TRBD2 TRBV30 TGTGCCTGGAATACGGCGGGAGGGCCCTTGGATGAGCAGTTCTTC CAWNTAGGPLDEQFF
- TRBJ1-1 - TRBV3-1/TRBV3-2 TGTGCCAGCAGGGCCAGGGGTTACACTGAAGCTTTCTTT CASRARGYTEAFF
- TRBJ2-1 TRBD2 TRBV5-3 TGTGTCAGAAGCTTACCTAGCGGGGACTACAATGAGCAGTTCTTC CVRSLPSGDYNEQFF